The 22 T cell receptor beta chains below were found in one sample sequenced in a study of shared clonotypes between healthy human individuals. CD45RO-negative, CCR7-positively selected cells formed the naive CD8 fraction, excluding terminally differentiated effector memory CD45RA+ cells. The data were produced by immunoSEQ multiplex PCR, yet TCRdb's version contains in-frame clones alone and is incomplete. The sample shows around 2.1 million clones, 85% to 95% of them seen only once. Sample: naive CD8+ T cells from PBMCs. All receptors come from a man in his late teens or twenties in good health. Some clones in this sample may be carry-over from other donors' samples.

The chain is built from TRBV7-9 and TRBJ2-2; D is perhaps TRBD1 or TRBD2 (6 bases each). CDR3 length: 15 residues. Per the germline V gene, CDR1 is SEHNR and CDR2 is FQNEAQ (reference sequence). V was pared by 5 bases and J by 5 bases, with 15 bases between. The CDR3 sequence is CASSRRGSGTGELFF. CDR3 sequence (DNA): TGTGCCAGCAGCCGGAGGGGGAGCGGTACCGGGGAGCTGTTTTTT.

The V call is TRBV7-3, the J call TRBJ2-1; D assignment may be TRBD1 or TRBD2 (5 bases each). The length of the CDR3 is 20 residues. Between the trimmed V and J ends, which lost 0 bases and 1 base, there was a span of 22 bases. Germline V gives CDR1 SGHTA, CDR2 FQGTGA. The CDR3 loop reads CASSLTGPGVVWGSYNEQFF. CDR3 bases: TGTGCCAGCAGCTTAACAGGCCCTGGGGTTGTTTGGGGGTCCTACAATGAGCAGTTCTTC.

The chain employs TRBV7-8 and TRBJ1-1, with D perhaps TRBD1 (5 bases). Trimming took 6 bases from V and 3 from J, leaving 8 bases between them. The CDR3 is made up of 12 amino acids. The germline V gene has CDR1 SGHVS and CDR2 FQNEAQ. The CDR3 DNA is TGTGCCAGCAGTATAGGGGACACTGAAGCTTTCTTT. Translated, it gives CASSIGDTEAFF.

The V call is TRBV27, the J call TRBJ2-1; TRBD1 aligns across 7 bases. CDR1 and CDR2 from the germline V gene are MNHEY and SMNVEV (reference sequence). This CDR3 is built from 15 residues. J was trimmed by 3 bases and V by 3 bases; bases with no gene match: 5. This CDR3 is CASSFGTVSYNEQFF. The CDR3 region has the DNA TGTGCCAGCAGTTTTGGGACAGTGAGCTACAATGAGCAGTTCTTC.

The chain joins TRBV6-5 to TRBJ2-3; 9 bases map to TRBD2. The CDR3 extends over 14 amino acids. Trimming removed 4 bases from V and 6 bases from J; junction bases left unmatched: 5. CDR1 is MNHEY and CDR2 is SVGAGI in the germline V gene. Here the CDR3 reads CASSLREGWDTQYF. The CDR3, as DNA: TGTGCCAGCAGTTTGCGGGAGGGCTGGGATACGCAGTATTTT.

This clone has a single count. Other DNA sequences in this specimen translate into the identical CDR3. The chain is built from TRBV27 and TRBJ2-5; 7 bases match TRBD1. Germline-derived CDR1 and CDR2 are MNHEY and SMNVEV (reference sequence). The CDR3 consists of 14 residues. With V trimmed by 2 bases and J by 5 bases, 5 bases remained unmatched. The CDR3 nucleotides are TGTGCCAGCAGTTTAGGCGGCAGGGGGGAGACCCAGTACTTC. Translation: CASSLGGRGETQYF.

The chain's CDR3 is CASSLAQGGSASEEQYF. CDR3 nucleotides: TGTGCCAGCAGCTTAGCGCAGGGCGGGAGCGCCTCTGAAGAGCAGTACTTC. V gene TRBV7-8 combines with J gene TRBJ2-7; TRBD2 agrees at 7 bases. The germline V gene has CDR1 SGHVS and CDR2 FQNEAQ. The V segment lost 0 bases and the J segment 7 bases; nucleotides outside the gene matches: 15. The CDR3 has 17 residues.

The CDR3 nucleotides are TGTGCCAGCAGCCAAGAGGGGGTGGGTCTCTCCTACAATGAGCAGTTCTTC. This codes for CASSQEGVGLSYNEQFF. The rearrangement links TRBV4-2 to TRBJ2-1; D is tentatively TRBD1 or TRBD2 (5 bases each). The V end lost 0 bases, the J end lost 0 bases, and 12 bases lay between the germline ends. Per germline, CDR1 LGHNA and CDR2 YNFKEQ. The CDR3 totals 17 residues.

The chain joins TRBV5-4 to TRBJ2-7, with 7 nucleotides matching TRBD1. Trimming at V came to 4 bases and at J to 3 bases, leaving 1 base not matched to a gene. Germline lookup yields CDR1 SGHNT and CDR2 YYREEE (reference sequence). The CDR3 covers 12 residues. CDR3 nucleotides: TGTGCCAGCAGCGGGGACAGCTACGAGCAGTACTTC. Translating it yields CASSGDSYEQYF.

This chain uses TRBV29-1 with TRBJ2-5; weak D call: TRBD1 (6 bases). Germline V gene lookup returns CDR1 SQVTM and CDR2 ANQGSEA. The CDR3 consists of 16 residues. V lost 0 bases and J 1 base, leaving 15 bases between the germline ends. The CDR3 region has the DNA TGCAGCGTTGAAGATGGAGCGACAGGCCCCCAAGAGACCCAGTACTTC. Translation: CSVEDGATGPQETQYF.

The chain carries TRBV18 and TRBJ1-1; weak D call: TRBD1 (5 bases). Germline loops: CDR1 KGHSH, CDR2 LQKENI. The CDR3 runs 17 residues. V was cut by 5 bases and J by 1 base, with 20 bases left in between. The CDR3 reads CASSEAGPYLGNTEAFF. CDR3 coding DNA: TGTGCCAGCTCAGAAGCAGGGCCATATCTGGGGAACACTGAAGCTTTCTTT.

The genes are TRBV27 and TRBJ1-1; D is ambiguous. The CDR3 consists of 14 residues. The germline CDR1 and CDR2 sequences are MNHEY and SMNVEV (reference sequence). The V gene lost 6 bases and the J gene lost 5 bases, with 16 bases spanning the gap. This chain's CDR3 is CASSWLGVGTEAFF. As DNA, the CDR3 is TGTGCCAGCAGCTGGCTTGGGGTTGGAACTGAAGCTTTCTTT.

The J gene is TRBJ2-5, the V gene TRBV7-9; D not certain. The CDR3 spans 15 residues. The germline V gene has CDR1 SEHNR and CDR2 FQNEAQ (reference sequence). Trimming pared 2 bases from V and 0 bases from J, leaving 10 bases between. CDR3 sequence reads: CASSLLLGNQETQYF. The CDR3 DNA sequence: TGTGCCAGCAGCTTATTGTTGGGGAACCAAGAGACCCAGTACTTC.

The chain is built from TRBV19 and TRBJ1-5; no firm D call. Germline V gene sequence: CDR1 LNHDA, CDR2 SQIVND (reference sequence). This CDR3 contains 12 residues. With 5 bases removed from V and 10 bases from J, the gap between germline ends came to 12 bases. Here the CDR3 DNA reads TGTGCCAGTAGTTGGGGTTTTCATCCCCAGCATTTT. This codes for CASSWGFHPQHF.

Comment on this clone: An end of the junction does not agree with germline; a read error may underlie this. The chain combines TRBV20-1 with TRBJ2-7, with D unresolved. The germline CDR1 and CDR2 sequences are DFQATT and SNEGSKA (reference sequence). The CDR3 totals 9 residues. The CDR3 reads CSARGVSVF. The CDR3 DNA reads as TGCAGTGCTAGAGGGGTATCGGTCTTC.

V gene TRBV5-1 combines with J gene TRBJ1-2; TRBD1 matches 8 bases. CDR3 length: 13 amino acids. Germline lookup yields CDR1 SGHRS and CDR2 YFSETQ. With V trimmed by 4 bases and J by 6 bases, 5 bases remained unmatched. The CDR3 sequence: CASSLDRADGYTF. The CDR3 DNA sequence: TGCGCCAGCAGCCTGGACAGGGCGGATGGCTACACCTTC. The full variable domain, completed using reference TRBV5-1 and TRBJ1-2, is KAGVTQTPRYLIKTRGQQVTLSCSPISGHRSVSWYQQTPGQGLQFLFEYFSETQRNKGNFPGRFSGRQFSNSRSEMNVSTLELGDSALYLCASSLDRADGYTFGSGTRLTVV.

The chain uses TRBV6-5 and TRBJ1-1, with 8 nucleotides matching TRBD1. Germline assignment: CDR1 MNHEY and CDR2 SVGAGI. V shed 6 bases and J 6 bases; nucleotides not matched to a gene: 9. The CDR3 runs 14 residues. DNA for the CDR3: TGTGCCAGCAGCCCCAGACAGGGGTGGCCTGAAGCTTTCTTT. It is translated as CASSPRQGWPEAFF.

The V gene is TRBV13, the J gene TRBJ2-7, with TRBD1 as a possible D gene (7 bases). V shed 8 bases and J shed 2 bases, with 13 bases lying between them. The CDR3 length is 13 residues. Germline CDR1 PRHDT, CDR2 FYEKMQ (reference sequence). The chain's CDR3 is CASHQGGTYEQYF. The DNA for the CDR3 is TGTGCCAGCCACCAGGGGGGTACCTACGAGCAGTACTTC.

This clone was found once. The chain is built from TRBV4-3 and TRBJ2-7; 9 bases line up with TRBD2. The V and J ends lost 4 bases and 0 bases, in that order; junction bases with no gene match: 4. The germline V gene encodes CDR1 LGHNA and CDR2 YSLEER. This CDR3 has 15 residues. CDR3 sequence reads: CASSRGSGSSYEQYF. In DNA form, the CDR3 reads TGCGCCAGCAGCCGGGGTAGCGGGAGCTCCTACGAGCAGTACTTC.

The chain employs TRBV5-4 and TRBJ2-2; D is uncertain. Trimming pared 2 bases from V and 5 bases from J, leaving 28 bases between. The CDR3 contains 20 residues. Germline CDR1 and CDR2: SGHNT and YYREEE (reference sequence). The DNA for the CDR3 is TGTGCCAGCAGCTTTAAAACGGCGACATACTCCAGCCTGGGGACCGGGGAGCTGTTTTTT. Protein: CASSFKTATYSSLGTGELFF.

Note on this clone: The same CDR3 can be traced to other DNA sequences in this sample. The chain uses TRBV11-2 and TRBJ2-1; D is possibly TRBD2 (5 bases). With 0 bases removed from V and 0 bases from J, the gap between germline ends came to 6 bases. Germline lookup yields CDR1 SGHAT and CDR2 FQNNGV. The CDR3 runs 15 residues. The CDR3 DNA is TGTGCCAGCAGCTTAGATACTAGCTCCTACAATGAGCAGTTCTTC. It codes for CASSLDTSSYNEQFF. Full variable domain (missing parts from reference TRBV11-2 and TRBJ2-1): EAGVAQSPRYKIIEKRQSVAFWCNPISGHATLYWYQQILGQGPKLLIQFQNNGVVDDSQLPKDRFSAERLKGVDSTLKIQPAKLEDSAVYLCASSLDTSSYNEQFFGPGTRLTVL.

The V call is TRBV7-9, the J call TRBJ2-5; 12 bases are a match to TRBD1. Germline V lookup: CDR1 SEHNR, CDR2 FQNEAQ (reference sequence). CDR3 length: 13 residues. The V gene end was trimmed by 8 bases and the J gene end by 3 bases; junction bases not matched to a gene: 1. CDR3 DNA sequence: TGTGCCAGCGGGACAGGGGGCGAAGAGACCCAGTACTTC. Encoded protein: CASGTGGEETQYF.